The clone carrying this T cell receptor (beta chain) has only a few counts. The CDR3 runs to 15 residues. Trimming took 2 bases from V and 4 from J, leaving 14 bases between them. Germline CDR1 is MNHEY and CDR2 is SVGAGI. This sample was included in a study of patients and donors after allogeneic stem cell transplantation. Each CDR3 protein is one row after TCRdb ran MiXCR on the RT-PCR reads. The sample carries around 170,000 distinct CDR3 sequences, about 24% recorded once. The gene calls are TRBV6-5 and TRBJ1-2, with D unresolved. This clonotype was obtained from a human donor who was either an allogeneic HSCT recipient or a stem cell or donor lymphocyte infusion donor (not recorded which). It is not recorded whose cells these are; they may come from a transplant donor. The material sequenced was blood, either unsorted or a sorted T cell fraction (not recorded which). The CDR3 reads CASSYVQEPVYGYTF. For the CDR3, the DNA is TGTGCCAGCAGTTACGTTCAGGAGCCCGTCTATGGCTACACCTTC.